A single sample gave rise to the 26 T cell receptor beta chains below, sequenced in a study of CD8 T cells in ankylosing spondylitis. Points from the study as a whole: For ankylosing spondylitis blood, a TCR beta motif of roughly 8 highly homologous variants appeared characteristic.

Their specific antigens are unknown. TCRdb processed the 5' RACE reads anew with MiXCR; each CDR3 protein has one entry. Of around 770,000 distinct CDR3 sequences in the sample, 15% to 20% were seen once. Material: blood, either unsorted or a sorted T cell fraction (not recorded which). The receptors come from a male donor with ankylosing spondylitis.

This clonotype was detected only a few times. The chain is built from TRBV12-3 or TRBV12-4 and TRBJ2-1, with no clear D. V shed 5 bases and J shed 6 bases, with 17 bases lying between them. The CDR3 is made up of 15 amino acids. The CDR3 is CASSGSGPTTNEQFF. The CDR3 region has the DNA TGTGCCAGCAGTGGCAGTGGGCCGACGACCAATGAGCAGTTCTTC.

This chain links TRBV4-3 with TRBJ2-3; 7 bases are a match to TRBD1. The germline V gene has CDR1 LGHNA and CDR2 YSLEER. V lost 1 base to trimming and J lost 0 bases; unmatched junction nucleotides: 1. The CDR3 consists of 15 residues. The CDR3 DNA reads TGCGCCAGCAGCCAAGGGGGACAGAGCACAGATACGCAGTATTTT. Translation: CASSQGGQSTDTQYF.

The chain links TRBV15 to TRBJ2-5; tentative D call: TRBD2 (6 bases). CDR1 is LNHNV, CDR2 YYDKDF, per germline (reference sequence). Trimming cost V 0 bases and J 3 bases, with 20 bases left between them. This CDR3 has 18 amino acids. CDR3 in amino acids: CATSRETLALREEETQYF. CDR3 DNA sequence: TGTGCCACCAGCAGAGAGACATTGGCCCTCAGGGAGGAAGAGACCCAGTACTTC.

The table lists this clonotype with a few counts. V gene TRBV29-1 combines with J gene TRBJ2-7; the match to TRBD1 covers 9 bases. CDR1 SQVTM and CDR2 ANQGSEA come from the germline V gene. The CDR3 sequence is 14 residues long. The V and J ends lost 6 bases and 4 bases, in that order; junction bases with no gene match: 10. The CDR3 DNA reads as TGCAGCGTCCTCGATCGGGGACAGGGATACGAGCAGTACTTC. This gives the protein CSVLDRGQGYEQYF.

The CDR3: CSAQAGFTEAFF. CDR3 DNA sequence: TGCAGCGCGCAGGCAGGGTTCACTGAAGCTTTCTTT. V usage is TRBV29-1 and J usage is TRBJ1-1; weak D call: TRBD1 (5 bases). Germline CDR1 SQVTM, CDR2 ANQGSEA. This CDR3 comprises 12 residues. Trimming shortened V by 7 bases and J by 4 bases, and 13 bases separated the two germline ends.

DNA of the CDR3: TGTGCCAGCACCTCTCCCACCGGGGGGGAGCAGTTCTTC. The encoded protein is CASTSPTGGEQFF. The V call is TRBV7-2, the J call TRBJ2-1; 7 nucleotides match TRBD2. The germline V gene has CDR1 SGHTA and CDR2 FQGNSA. J lost 10 bases, V lost 7 bases, and 10 bases had no gene match. The CDR3 covers 13 residues. Full variable domain (outside the CDR3, taken from reference TRBV7-2 and TRBJ2-1): GAGVSQSPSNKVTEKGKDVELRCDPISGHTALYWYRQSLGQGLEFLIYFQGNSAPDKSGLPSDRFSAERTGGSVSTLTIQRTQQEDSAVYLCASTSPTGGEQFFGPGTRLTVL.

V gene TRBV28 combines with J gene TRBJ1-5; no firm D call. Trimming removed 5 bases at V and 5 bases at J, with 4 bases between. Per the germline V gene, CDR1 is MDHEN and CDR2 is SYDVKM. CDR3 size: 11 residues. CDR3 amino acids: CASSNDQPQHF. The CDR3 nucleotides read TGTGCCAGCAGTAACGATCAGCCCCAGCATTTT. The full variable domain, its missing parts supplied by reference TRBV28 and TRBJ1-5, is DVKVTQSSRYLVKRTGEKVFLECVQDMDHENMFWYRQDPGLGLRLIYFSYDVKMKEKGDIPEGYSVSREKKERFSLILESASTNQTSMYLCASSNDQPQHFGDGTRLSIL.

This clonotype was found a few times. The CDR3 sequence is CASSQDTHRAGPDTDTQYF. For the CDR3, the DNA is TGTGCCAGCAGCCAAGACACCCATCGGGCGGGACCGGACACAGATACGCAGTATTTT. V usage is TRBV4-2 and J usage is TRBJ2-3; D perhaps matches TRBD2 (6 bases). Germline V gene data show CDR1 as LGHNA and CDR2 as YNFKEQ. V was shortened by 0 bases and J by 2 bases, with 21 bases between the two germline ends. The CDR3 runs to 19 residues.

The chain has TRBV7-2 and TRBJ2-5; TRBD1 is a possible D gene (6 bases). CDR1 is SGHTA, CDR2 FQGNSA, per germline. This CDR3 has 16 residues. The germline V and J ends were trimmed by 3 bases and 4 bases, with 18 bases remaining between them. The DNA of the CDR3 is TGTGCCAGCAGCTTTTATCCCAGGGGAACGGGAGAGACCCAGTACTTC. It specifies CASSFYPRGTGETQYF.

The CDR3: CASSQITGTEQFF. CDR3 DNA: TGTGCCAGCAGCCAAATTACAGGAACTGAGCAGTTCTTC. The chain is built from TRBV14 and TRBJ2-1, with a possible D match to TRBD1 (5 bases). Germline V gene data show CDR1 as SGHDN and CDR2 as FVKESK. The CDR3 runs to 13 residues. The ends were cut back, 2 bases at V and 9 bases at J, with 11 bases in the middle.

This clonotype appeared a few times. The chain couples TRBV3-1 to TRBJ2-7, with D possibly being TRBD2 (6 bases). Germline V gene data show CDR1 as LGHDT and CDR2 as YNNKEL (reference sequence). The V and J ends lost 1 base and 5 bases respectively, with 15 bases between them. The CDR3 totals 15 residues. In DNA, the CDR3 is TGTGCCAGCAGCCAAGTCCGGGAGCATGTCCACGAGCAGTACTTC. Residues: CASSQVREHVHEQYF.

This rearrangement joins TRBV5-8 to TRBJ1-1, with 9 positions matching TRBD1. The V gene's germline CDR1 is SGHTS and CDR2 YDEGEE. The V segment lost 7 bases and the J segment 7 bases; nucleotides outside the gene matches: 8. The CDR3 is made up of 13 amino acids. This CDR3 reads CASRDPGQGEAFF. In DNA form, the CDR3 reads TGTGCCAGCCGAGATCCGGGACAGGGTGAAGCTTTCTTT. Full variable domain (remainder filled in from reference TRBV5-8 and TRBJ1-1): EAGVTQSPTHLIKTRGQQATLRCSPISGHTSVYWYQQALGLGLQFLLWYDEGEERNRGNFPPRFSGRQFPNYSSELNVNALELEDSALYLCASRDPGQGEAFFGQGTRLTVV.

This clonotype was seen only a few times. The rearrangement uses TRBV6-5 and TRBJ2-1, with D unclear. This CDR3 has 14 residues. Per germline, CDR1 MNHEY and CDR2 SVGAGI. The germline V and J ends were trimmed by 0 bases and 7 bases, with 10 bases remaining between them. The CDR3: CASSYSPDRNEQFF. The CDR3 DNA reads TGTGCCAGCAGTTACTCGCCAGATAGGAATGAGCAGTTCTTC.

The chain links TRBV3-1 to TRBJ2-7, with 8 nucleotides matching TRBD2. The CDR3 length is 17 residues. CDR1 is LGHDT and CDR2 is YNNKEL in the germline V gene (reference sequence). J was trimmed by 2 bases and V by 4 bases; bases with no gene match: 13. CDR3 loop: CASSRTTAQRGTYEQYF. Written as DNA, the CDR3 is TGTGCCAGCAGCCGTACGACTGCCCAGCGGGGGACCTACGAGCAGTACTTC.

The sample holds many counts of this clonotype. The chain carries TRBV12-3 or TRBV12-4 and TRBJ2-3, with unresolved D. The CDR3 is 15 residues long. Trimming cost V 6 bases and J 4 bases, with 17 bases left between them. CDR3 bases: TGTGCCAGCAGCGATTGGTCCGGCGCGCCAGATACGCAGTATTTT. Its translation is CASSDWSGAPDTQYF.

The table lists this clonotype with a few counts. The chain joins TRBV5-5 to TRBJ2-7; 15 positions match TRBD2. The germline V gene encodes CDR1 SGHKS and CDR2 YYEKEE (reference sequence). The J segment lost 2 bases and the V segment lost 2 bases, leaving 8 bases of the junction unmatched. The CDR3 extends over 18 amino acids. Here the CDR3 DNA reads TGTGCCAGCAGCTTCAGGACTAGCGGGGGGGCCGCCCCCTACGAGCAGTACTTC. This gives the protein CASSFRTSGGAAPYEQYF.

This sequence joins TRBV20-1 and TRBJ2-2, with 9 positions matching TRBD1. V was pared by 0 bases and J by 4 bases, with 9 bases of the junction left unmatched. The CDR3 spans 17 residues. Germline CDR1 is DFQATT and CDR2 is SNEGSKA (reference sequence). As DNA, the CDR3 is TGCAGTGCTAGAGATAGGGGACAGGGACAGCTCACCGGGGAGCTGTTTTTT. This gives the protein CSARDRGQGQLTGELFF.

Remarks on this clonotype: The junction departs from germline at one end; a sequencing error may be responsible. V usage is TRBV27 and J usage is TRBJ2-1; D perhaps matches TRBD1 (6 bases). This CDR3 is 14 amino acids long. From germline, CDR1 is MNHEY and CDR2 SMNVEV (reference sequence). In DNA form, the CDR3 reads TGTGCCAGAAGTTTCTGGGACAACTATAATGAGCAGTTCTTC. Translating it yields CARSFWDNYNEQFF.

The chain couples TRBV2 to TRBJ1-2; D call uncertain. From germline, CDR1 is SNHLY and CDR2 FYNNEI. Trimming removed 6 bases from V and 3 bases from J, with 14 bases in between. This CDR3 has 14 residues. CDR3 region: CASSPRSRYYGYTF. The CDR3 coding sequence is TGTGCCAGCAGCCCCAGGAGCAGATACTATGGCTACACCTTC.

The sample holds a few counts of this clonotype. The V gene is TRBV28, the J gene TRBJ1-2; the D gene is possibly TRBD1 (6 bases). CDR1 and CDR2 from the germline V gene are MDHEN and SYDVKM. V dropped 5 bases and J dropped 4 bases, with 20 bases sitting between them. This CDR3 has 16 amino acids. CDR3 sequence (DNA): TGTGCCAGCAGTCCGACATCGGGGGGCTTCGGCTATGGCTACACCTTC. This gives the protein CASSPTSGGFGYGYTF.

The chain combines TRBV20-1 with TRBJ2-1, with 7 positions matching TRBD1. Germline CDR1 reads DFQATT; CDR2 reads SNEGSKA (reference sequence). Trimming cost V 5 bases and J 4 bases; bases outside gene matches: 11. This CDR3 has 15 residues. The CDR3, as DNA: TGCAGTGCTTCCGGGACAGCTCGAAAATACAATGAGCAGTTCTTC. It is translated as CSASGTARKYNEQFF.

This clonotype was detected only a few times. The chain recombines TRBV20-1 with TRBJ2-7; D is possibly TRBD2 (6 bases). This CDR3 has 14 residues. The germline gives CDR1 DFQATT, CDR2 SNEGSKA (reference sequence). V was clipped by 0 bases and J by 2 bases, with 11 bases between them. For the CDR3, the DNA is TGCAGTGCTAGAGAGGGCGGGGCCGCCTACGAGCAGTACTTC. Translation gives CSAREGGAAYEQYF.

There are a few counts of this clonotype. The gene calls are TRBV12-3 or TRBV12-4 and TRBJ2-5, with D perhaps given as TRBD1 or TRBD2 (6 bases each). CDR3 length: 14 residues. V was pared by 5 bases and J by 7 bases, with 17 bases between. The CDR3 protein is CASSPGGTIGTQYF. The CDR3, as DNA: TGTGCCAGCAGTCCTGGGGGGACAATAGGGACCCAGTACTTC.

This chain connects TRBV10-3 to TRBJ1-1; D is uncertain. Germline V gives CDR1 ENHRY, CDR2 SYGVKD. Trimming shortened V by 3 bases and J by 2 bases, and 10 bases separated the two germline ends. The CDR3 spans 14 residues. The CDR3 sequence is CAISDSGENTEAFF. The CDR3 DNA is TGTGCCATCAGTGACTCCGGGGAAAACACTGAAGCTTTCTTT.

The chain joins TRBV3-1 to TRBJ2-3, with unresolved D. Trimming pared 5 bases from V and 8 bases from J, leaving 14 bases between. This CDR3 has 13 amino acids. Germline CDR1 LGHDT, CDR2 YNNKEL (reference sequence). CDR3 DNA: TGTGCCAGCAGCAGAGGTACCCCCAGTACGCAGTATTTT. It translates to CASSRGTPSTQYF.

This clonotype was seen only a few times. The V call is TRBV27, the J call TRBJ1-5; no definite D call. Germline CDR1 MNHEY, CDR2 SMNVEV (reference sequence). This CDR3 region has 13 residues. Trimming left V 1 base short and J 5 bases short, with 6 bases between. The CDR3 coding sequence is TGTGCCAGCAGTTTATATCCGGATCAGCCCCAGCATTTT. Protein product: CASSLYPDQPQHF.